This T cell receptor (beta chain) was identified during a study of shared clonotypes between healthy human individuals. On this clone itself: Its antigen is currently unknown.

Selected positively for CCR7 and CD45RO-negative, naive CD8 cells excluded terminally differentiated effector memory CD45RA+ cells. Caucasian adults living in Nashville, Tennessee, provided all samples. General study findings and limits: In general, naive subsets displayed greater estimated richness than memory subsets did.

The assay ran at deep level. Profiling relied on immunoSEQ multiplex PCR, and the TCRdb table lists in-frame clones only, not all of them. The sample has about 2.1 million clones, 80% to 95% seen once. The receptor's source is a man aged 18 to 30 in good health. Some clones in this sample may be carry-over from other donors' samples. Specimen: naive CD8+ T cells from PBMCs.

CDR3 bases: TGTGCCAGTAGTATAAGGGGGACCTACAATGAGCAGTTCTTC. Translated, it gives CASSIRGTYNEQFF. The gene calls are TRBV19 and TRBJ2-1; TRBD1 might be the D (6 bases). Trimming removed 2 bases from V and 2 bases from J, with 7 bases in between. The CDR3 consists of 14 residues. Germline CDR1 LNHDA, CDR2 SQIVND (reference sequence).